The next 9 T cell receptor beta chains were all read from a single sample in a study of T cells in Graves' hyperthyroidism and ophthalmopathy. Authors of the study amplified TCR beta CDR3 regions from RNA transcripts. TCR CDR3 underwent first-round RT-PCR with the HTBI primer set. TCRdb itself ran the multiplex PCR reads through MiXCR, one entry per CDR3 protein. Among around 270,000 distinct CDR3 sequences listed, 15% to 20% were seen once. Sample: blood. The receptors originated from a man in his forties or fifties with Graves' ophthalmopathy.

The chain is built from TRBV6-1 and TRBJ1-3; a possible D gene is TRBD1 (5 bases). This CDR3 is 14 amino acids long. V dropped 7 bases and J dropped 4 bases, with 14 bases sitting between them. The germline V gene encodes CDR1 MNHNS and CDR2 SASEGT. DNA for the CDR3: TGTGCCAGCACGGGGGGAGGGGCAGGAAACACCATATATTTT. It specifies CASTGGGAGNTIYF.

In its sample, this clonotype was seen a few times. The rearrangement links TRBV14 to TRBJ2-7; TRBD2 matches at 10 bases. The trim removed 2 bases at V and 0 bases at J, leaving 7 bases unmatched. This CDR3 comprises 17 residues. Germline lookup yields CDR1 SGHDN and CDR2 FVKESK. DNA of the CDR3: TGTGCCAGCAGCCAACTAGCGGGAGACTGGGTCTCCTACGAGCAGTACTTC. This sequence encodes CASSQLAGDWVSYEQYF.

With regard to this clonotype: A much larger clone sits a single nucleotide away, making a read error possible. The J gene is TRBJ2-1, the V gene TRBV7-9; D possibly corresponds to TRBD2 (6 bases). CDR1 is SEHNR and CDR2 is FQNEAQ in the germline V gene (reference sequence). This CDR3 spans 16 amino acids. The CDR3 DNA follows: TGTGCCAGCAGCTTAGTCGTTAGCGGCTCCTACGATGAGCAGTTCTTC. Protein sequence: CASSLVVSGSYDEQFF.

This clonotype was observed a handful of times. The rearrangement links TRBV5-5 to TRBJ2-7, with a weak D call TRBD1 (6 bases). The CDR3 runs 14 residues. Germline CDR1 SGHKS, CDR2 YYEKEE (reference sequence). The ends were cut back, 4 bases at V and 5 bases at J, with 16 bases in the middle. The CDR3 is CASSLGQLIHEQYF. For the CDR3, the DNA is TGTGCCAGCAGCCTAGGACAGTTGATTCACGAGCAGTACTTC.

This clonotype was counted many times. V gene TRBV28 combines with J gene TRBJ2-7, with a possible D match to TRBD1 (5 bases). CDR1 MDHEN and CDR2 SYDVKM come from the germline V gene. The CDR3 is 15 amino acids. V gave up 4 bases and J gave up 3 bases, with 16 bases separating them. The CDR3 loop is CASSSPSGDSYEQYF. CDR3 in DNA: TGTGCCAGCAGTTCCCCCTCGGGCGACAGCTACGAGCAGTACTTC.

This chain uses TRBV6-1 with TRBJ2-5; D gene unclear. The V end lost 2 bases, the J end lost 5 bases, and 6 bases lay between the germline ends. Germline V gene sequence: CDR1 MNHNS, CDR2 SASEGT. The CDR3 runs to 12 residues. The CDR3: CASSEFGETQYF. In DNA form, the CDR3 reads TGTGCCAGCAGTGAATTTGGGGAGACCCAGTACTTC.

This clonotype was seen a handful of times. This CDR3 is CASSLVGRGNYGYTF. The CDR3 nucleotides read TGTGCCAGCAGTTTGGTCGGCAGGGGGAACTATGGCTACACCTTC. This chain connects TRBV28 to TRBJ1-2; TRBD1 matches at 7 bases. Germline CDR1 and CDR2: MDHEN and SYDVKM. J lost 2 bases, V lost 3 bases, and 6 bases had no gene match. The CDR3 spans 15 residues.

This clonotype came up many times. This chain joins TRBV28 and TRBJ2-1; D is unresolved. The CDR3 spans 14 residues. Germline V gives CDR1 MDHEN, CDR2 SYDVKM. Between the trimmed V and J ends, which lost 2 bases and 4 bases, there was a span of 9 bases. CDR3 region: CASSLLDKYNEQFF. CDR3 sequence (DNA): TGTGCCAGCAGTTTACTCGACAAATACAATGAGCAGTTCTTC. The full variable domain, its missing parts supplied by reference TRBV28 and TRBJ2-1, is DVKVTQSSRYLVKRTGEKVFLECVQDMDHENMFWYRQDPGLGLRLIYFSYDVKMKEKGDIPEGYSVSREKKERFSLILESASTNQTSMYLCASSLLDKYNEQFFGPGTRLTVL.

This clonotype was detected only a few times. CDR3 DNA: TGTGCCAGCTCACCAAAGTCGAGACGGGCGACCTACGAGCAGTACTTC. Its protein is CASSPKSRRATYEQYF. The chain has TRBV18 and TRBJ2-7; unclear D gene. The CDR3 is made up of 16 amino acids. V was pared by 2 bases and J by 2 bases, with 16 bases between. Germline V gene sequence: CDR1 KGHSH, CDR2 LQKENI.